This is a list of T cell receptor beta chains from one sample in a study of PD-1 blockade in classical Hodgkin lymphoma. Libraries were prepared by immunoSEQ multiplex PCR; TCRdb keeps only in-frame clonotypes and omits some of them. The sample lists 45,000 to 55,000 clones; about 85% were seen once. This sample comprised peripheral blood mononuclear cells (PBMCs), obtained at baseline. The receptors come from a human donor with classical Hodgkin lymphoma. CDR3s include the opening cysteine and the closing phenylalanine or tryptophan. Clone size is not always given. Where it is, it says once, few, many or a class for expanded clones.

>TRBV7-9|NA
CASSQSTDTQYF
>TRBV5-1|NA
CASSLIGSGELFF
>TRBV4-3|once
CASSPSAGAADTQYF
>TRBV4-3|NA
CASSRGTGIFQPQHF
>TRBV28|NA
CASSSTRLGYGYTF
>TRBV18|NA
CASSPKAGEGLDNEQFF
>TRBV13|NA
CASSLRLNPLLSGYSTDTQYF
>TRBV5-4|NA
CASSLGQDRRNTIYF
>TRBV7-8|NA
CASSFYRGGTGELFF
>TRBV7-2|NA
CASSFRVQTGVLLGYTF